This TCR beta chain was identified in a study of cytomegalovirus exposure and HLA in healthy donors. Study-level results: TCR beta chains numbering some 160 were designated cytomegalovirus-associated.

In the case of this clone: Its antigen is undetermined.

Generated by immunoSEQ multiplex PCR, the TCRdb table keeps only in-frame clones and is missing some. This table has some 140,000 clones, 70% to 85% appearing once. This CDR3 has 14 amino acids. Germline V CDR1 and CDR2: SGHTA, FQGNSA. V lost 11 bases and J lost 4; bases outside the gene matches: 12. Material for sequencing was PBMCs. V usage is TRBV7-2 and J usage is TRBJ2-3; 7 nucleotides agree with TRBD1. The clonotype was recovered from a man younger than 45 in good health and CMV-seropositive. The CDR3 loop reads CASARGGSADTQYF. The CDR3, as DNA: TGTGCCTCTGCTCGAGGGGGCAGCGCAGATACGCAGTATTTT. The complete variable domain, with remaining parts taken from reference TRBV7-2 and TRBJ2-3, reads GAGVSQSPSNKVTEKGKDVELRCDPISGHTALYWYRQSLGQGLEFLIYFQGNSAPDKSGLPSDRFSAERTGGSVSTLTIQRTQQEDSAVYLCASARGGSADTQYFGPGTRLTVL.